Presented here are 23 T cell receptor beta chains from one specimen sequenced in a study of T cells in Graves' hyperthyroidism and ophthalmopathy. Amplified regions were TCR beta CDR3 sequences from RNA transcripts. A set of HTBI primers served as the primers for a first-round RT-PCR of the TCR CDR3. From the multiplex PCR reads, TCRdb called clonotypes with MiXCR, one entry per CDR3 protein. The sample has approximately 600,000 distinct CDR3 sequences, about 16% seen once; the top ten hold 3.5% to 4%. Sequencing used blood. The receptors here all came from a woman aged 25 to 39 with Graves' hyperthyroidism.

There are many counts of this clonotype. This chain links TRBV28 with TRBJ2-4, with 13 positions matching TRBD2. The V and J ends lost 6 bases and 1 base, in that order; junction bases with no gene match: 9. CDR3 length: 18 residues. Looked up from germline, CDR1 is MDHEN and CDR2 is SYDVKM. DNA for the CDR3: TGTGCCAGCAGCTCTCCGGGACTAGCGGGACTGGCCAAAAACATTCAGTACTTC. The encoded protein is CASSSPGLAGLAKNIQYF.

This clonotype came up many times. The chain couples TRBV28 to TRBJ1-2, with D possibly being TRBD1 (5 bases). CDR3 length: 19 amino acids. CDR1 and CDR2 (germline): MDHEN, SYDVKM. Trimming stripped 8 bases from V and 1 base from J, with 29 bases between. In DNA form, the CDR3 reads TGTGCCAGCTCCCGAGGCAGAGGGACTCTCAAGCGGAATAACTATGGCTACACCTTC. Translation gives CASSRGRGTLKRNNYGYTF.

The rearrangement links TRBV20-1 to TRBJ1-5; TRBD1 aligns across 7 bases. The germline V gene encodes CDR1 DFQATT and CDR2 SNEGSKA (reference sequence). After removal of 5 bases from V and 2 bases from J, the junction contained 9 bases not matched to a gene. This CDR3 has 15 residues. DNA for the CDR3: TGCAGTGCTCCCCGACAGGGATTGGGCAATCAGCCCCAGCATTTT. Translating it yields CSAPRQGLGNQPQHF.

V gene TRBV19 combines with J gene TRBJ1-2; tentative D call: TRBD1 (6 bases). The germline V gene has CDR1 LNHDA and CDR2 SQIVND (reference sequence). The CDR3 runs 15 residues. V lost 4 bases and J 4 bases, leaving 16 bases between the germline ends. CDR3 loop: CASSTRTATSYGYTF. CDR3 sequence (DNA): TGTGCCAGTAGTACTCGGACAGCTACCTCCTATGGCTACACCTTC.

This clonotype was seen only a few times. The J gene is TRBJ2-3, the V gene TRBV4-3, with TRBD2 matching over 8 bases. Germline CDR1 LGHNA, CDR2 YSLEER. The CDR3 covers 15 residues. V was pared by 0 bases and J by 4 bases, with 3 bases of the junction left unmatched. In DNA form, the CDR3 reads TGCGCCAGCAGCCAAGAAGAACTAGCGGCAGATACGCAGTATTTT. As protein: CASSQEELAADTQYF.

A word on this clonotype: With a much larger clone just one base away, this may be a read error. The chain links TRBV28 to TRBJ1-6; TRBD1 agrees at 9 bases. This CDR3 contains 13 residues. Trimming cost V 10 bases and J 9 bases; bases outside gene matches: 7. CDR1 is MDHEN, CDR2 SYDVKM, per germline. In DNA form, the CDR3 reads TGTGCCATCCCCGGACAGGGGAGTTCACCCCTCCACTTT. Translation gives CAIPGQGSSPLHF.

In its sample, this clonotype was seen many times. The chain carries TRBV7-2 and TRBJ2-5, with 9 bases aligning to TRBD1. The CDR3 extends over 13 amino acids. CDR1 SGHTA and CDR2 FQGNSA come from the germline V gene. Trimming at V came to 6 bases and at J to 4 bases, leaving 3 bases not matched to a gene. DNA for the CDR3: TGTGCCAGCAGTCGGGACAGGGCAGAGACCCAGTACTTC. This sequence encodes CASSRDRAETQYF.

This clonotype was seen at least ten times. CDR3 DNA: TGTGCCAGCTCACCAGGGACGGAGCAAGAGACCCAGTACTTC. Translated: CASSPGTEQETQYF. The chain is built from TRBV18 and TRBJ2-5, with D perhaps being TRBD1 or TRBD2 (5 bases each). Per the germline V gene, CDR1 is KGHSH and CDR2 is LQKENI. V dropped 2 bases and J dropped 2 bases, with 9 bases sitting between them. The CDR3 has 14 residues.

Many counts were recorded for this clonotype. The rearrangement joins TRBV30 to TRBJ2-1; D might be TRBD2 (5 bases). V was cut by 0 bases and J by 7 bases, with 7 bases left in between. The germline V gene has CDR1 GTSNPN and CDR2 SVGIG (reference sequence). CDR3 length: 12 amino acids. Written as DNA, the CDR3 is TGTGCCTGGAGTGTACGAGGGAATGAGCAGTTCTTC. This encodes CAWSVRGNEQFF.

This clonotype was seen many times. The chain employs TRBV6-1 and TRBJ2-7; D not certain. The CDR3 has 13 residues. Germline values: CDR1 MNHNS, CDR2 SASEGT. Trimming pared 6 bases from V and 0 bases from J, leaving 9 bases between. The CDR3 bases are TGTGCCAGCAGGGATGGTTACTCCTACGAGCAGTACTTC. Protein product: CASRDGYSYEQYF.

This clonotype was recorded a few times. This chain links TRBV28 with TRBJ1-5; no clear D gene. V lost 11 bases and J 0 bases, leaving 8 bases between the germline ends. The CDR3 sequence is 12 residues long. CDR1 and CDR2 from the germline V gene are MDHEN and SYDVKM. The CDR3 DNA reads TGTGCCGCAGCGTATAGCAATCAGCCCCAGCATTTT. It encodes CAAAYSNQPQHF.

The chain joins TRBV7-9 to TRBJ1-5, with 9 bases that match TRBD1. The CDR3 contains 13 residues. Germline V gene sequence: CDR1 SEHNR, CDR2 FQNEAQ (reference sequence). V gave up 5 bases and J gave up 9 bases; unmatched junction bases: 5. As DNA, the CDR3 is TGTGCCAGCAGCCGCGGGACAGGGAGGCCCCAGCATTTT. Residues: CASSRGTGRPQHF.

This clonotype came up many times. The V call is TRBV7-9, the J call TRBJ1-4; TRBD1 aligns across 7 bases. This CDR3 region has 15 residues. CDR1 SEHNR and CDR2 FQNEAQ come from the germline V gene (reference sequence). Trimming removed 0 bases from V and 8 bases from J; junction bases left unmatched: 6. CDR3 DNA: TGTGCCAGCAGCTTAGCCGGGACAGAAAGAGAAAAACTGTTTTTT. Its protein product is CASSLAGTEREKLFF.

The V and J genes are TRBV7-2 and TRBJ1-5; TRBD1 is a possible D gene (5 bases). The CDR3 has 14 residues. The germline gives CDR1 SGHTA, CDR2 FQGNSA. Between the trimmed V and J ends, which lost 4 bases and 3 bases, there was a span of 10 bases. CDR3 residues: CASSSSGPNQPQHF. The CDR3 nucleotides read TGTGCCAGCAGCTCTTCAGGGCCCAATCAGCCCCAGCATTTT.

Many counts were recorded for this clonotype. The V gene is TRBV28, the J gene TRBJ2-5, with 14 bases fitting TRBD2. V lost 6 bases and J lost 4; bases outside the gene matches: 10. The CDR3 has 17 amino acids. From germline, CDR1 is MDHEN and CDR2 SYDVKM. In nucleotides, the CDR3 is TGTGCCAGCAGAACGCCGGGACTAGCGGGAGTGCGAGAGACCCAGTACTTC. Encoded protein: CASRTPGLAGVRETQYF.

There are many counts of this clonotype. V usage is TRBV28 and J usage is TRBJ2-5, with TRBD1 identical over 8 bases. With 7 bases clipped from V and 5 bases from J, the junction kept 6 bases outside the gene matches. CDR1 is MDHEN and CDR2 is SYDVKM in the germline V gene. CDR3 length: 13 amino acids. The CDR3 nucleotides are TGTGCCAGCAATAACAGGGGGATGGAGACCCAGTACTTC. This encodes CASNNRGMETQYF.

This clonotype was detected many times. The rearrangement uses TRBV28 and TRBJ2-7, with D perhaps given as TRBD1 or TRBD2 (6 bases each). In germline, CDR1 is MDHEN, CDR2 SYDVKM. This CDR3 has 15 amino acids. Trimming cost V 3 bases and J 6 bases, with 18 bases left between them. CDR3 DNA: TGTGCCAGCAGTTTTTACGGGGGCGAAGTTCGCGAGCAGTACTTC. This sequence encodes CASSFYGGEVREQYF.

This clonotype was observed a few times. The gene calls are TRBV5-1 and TRBJ2-3, with D maybe TRBD2 (5 bases). The CDR3 spans 17 residues. Deletions cut 1 base from V and 5 bases from J, with 20 bases between. Per germline, CDR1 SGHRS and CDR2 YFSETQ. The CDR3 DNA sequence: TGCGCCAGCAGCTTGTGGCGAACCCAGCGCGGAGGAGATACGCAGTATTTT. Translated: CASSLWRTQRGGDTQYF. The full variable domain, in which reference TRBV5-1 and TRBJ2-3 provide the parts outside the CDR3, is KAGVTQTPRYLIKTRGQQVTLSCSPISGHRSVSWYQQTPGQGLQFLFEYFSETQRNKGNFPGRFSGRQFSNSRSEMNVSTLELGDSALYLCASSLWRTQRGGDTQYFGPGTRLTVL.

This clonotype was seen a few times. The chain has TRBV28 and TRBJ1-4, with D tentatively TRBD1 (6 bases). Germline-derived CDR1 and CDR2 are MDHEN and SYDVKM. CDR3 size: 15 residues. The ends were cut back, 7 bases at V and 0 bases at J, with 12 bases in the middle. CDR3: CASITGTTTNEKLFF. DNA for the CDR3: TGTGCCAGCATCACCGGGACAACAACTAATGAAAAACTGTTTTTT.

This clonotype was picked up many times. J is TRBJ1-1 and V is TRBV11-2; D might be TRBD1 (6 bases). The CDR3 sequence is 14 residues long. CDR1 and CDR2 (germline): SGHAT, FQNNGV. With 3 bases removed from V and 6 bases from J, the gap between germline ends came to 14 bases. The CDR3 protein is CASSFPGARPEAFF. As DNA, the CDR3 is TGTGCCAGCAGCTTTCCAGGGGCCCGGCCTGAAGCTTTCTTT.

This chain uses TRBV7-2 with TRBJ2-3; D is ambiguous. This CDR3 region has 12 residues. Trimming took 6 bases from V and 2 from J, leaving 6 bases between them. Germline CDR1 is SGHTA and CDR2 is FQGNSA. CDR3 sequence (DNA): TGTGCCAGCAGAGCCTTCACAGATACGCAGTATTTT. As protein: CASRAFTDTQYF.

This clonotype was seen a few times. V usage is TRBV12-5 and J usage is TRBJ1-3; TRBD1 matches at 10 bases. V shed 9 bases and J 6 bases; nucleotides not matched to a gene: 5. Germline values: CDR1 LGHNT, CDR2 FRNRAP. The CDR3 spans 13 residues. CDR3 nucleotides: TGTGCTAGCGCCGGGACAGGGGCAAACACCATATATTTT. Its translation: CASAGTGANTIYF.

This clonotype showed up just a few times. V and J are TRBV9 and TRBJ2-3; 8 bases align to TRBD1. The CDR3 covers 15 residues. Germline V gene data show CDR1 as SGDLS and CDR2 as YYNGEE. Trimming at V came to 4 bases and at J to 0 bases, leaving 4 bases not matched to a gene. In nucleotides, the CDR3 is TGTGCCAGCAGCCACGGGACAGGCAGCACAGATACGCAGTATTTT. It translates to CASSHGTGSTDTQYF.